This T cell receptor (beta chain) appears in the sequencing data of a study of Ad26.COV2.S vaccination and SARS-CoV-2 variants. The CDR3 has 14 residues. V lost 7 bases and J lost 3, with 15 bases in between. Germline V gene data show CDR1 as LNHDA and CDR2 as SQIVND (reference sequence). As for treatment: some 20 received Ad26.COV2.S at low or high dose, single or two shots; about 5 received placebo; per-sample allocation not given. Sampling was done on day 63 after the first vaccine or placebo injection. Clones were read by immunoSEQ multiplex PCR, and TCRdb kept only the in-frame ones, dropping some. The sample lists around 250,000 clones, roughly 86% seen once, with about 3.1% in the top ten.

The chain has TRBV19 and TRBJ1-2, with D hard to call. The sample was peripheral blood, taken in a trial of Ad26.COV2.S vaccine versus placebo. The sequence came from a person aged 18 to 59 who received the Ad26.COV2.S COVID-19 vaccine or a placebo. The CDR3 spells CASNEGTGYYGYTF. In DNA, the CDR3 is TGTGCCAGTAACGAAGGAACCGGGTACTATGGCTACACCTTC.